This T cell receptor (beta chain) was obtained from a study of T cells in Graves' hyperthyroidism and ophthalmopathy. General study points: Ophthalmopathy was predicted by the model a median of roughly 6 months ahead of onset.

Regions amplified from RNA transcripts were the TCR beta CDR3 regions. During a first-round RT-PCR of the TCR CDR3, the HTBI primer set was used. TCRdb passed the multiplex PCR reads through MiXCR, listing each CDR3 protein once. The sample records some 760,000 distinct CDR3 sequences, roughly 15% being singletons. This clonotype has a handful of counts. Antigen unknown. Germline CDR1 is SQVTM and CDR2 is ANQGSEA. V gave up 5 bases and J gave up 0 bases; unmatched junction bases: 13. This CDR3 has 16 residues. The source is a young woman with Graves' hyperthyroidism. This sequence joins TRBV29-1 and TRBJ2-7; the match to TRBD1 covers 7 bases. Sequenced sample: blood. The CDR3 DNA is TGCAGCGTTAACCTTTACAACAGGGGCCGCTCCTACGAGCAGTACTTC. This encodes CSVNLYNRGRSYEQYF.